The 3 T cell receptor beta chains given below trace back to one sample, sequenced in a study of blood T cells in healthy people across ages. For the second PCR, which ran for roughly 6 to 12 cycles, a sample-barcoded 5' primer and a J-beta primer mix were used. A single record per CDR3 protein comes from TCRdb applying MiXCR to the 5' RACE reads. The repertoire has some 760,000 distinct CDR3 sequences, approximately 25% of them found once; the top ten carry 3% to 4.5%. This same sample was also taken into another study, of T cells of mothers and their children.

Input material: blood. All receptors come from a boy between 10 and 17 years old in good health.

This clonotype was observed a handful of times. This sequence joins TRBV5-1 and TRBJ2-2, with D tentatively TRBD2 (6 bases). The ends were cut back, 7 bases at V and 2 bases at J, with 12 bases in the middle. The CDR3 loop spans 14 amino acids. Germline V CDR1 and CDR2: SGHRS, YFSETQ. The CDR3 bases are TGCGCCAGCCGCTGGGACTCTAACACCGGGGAGCTGTTTTTT. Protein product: CASRWDSNTGELFF.

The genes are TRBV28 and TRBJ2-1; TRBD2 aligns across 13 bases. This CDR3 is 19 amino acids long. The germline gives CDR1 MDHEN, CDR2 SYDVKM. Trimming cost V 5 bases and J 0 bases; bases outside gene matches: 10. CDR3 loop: CASSDKPGLAGISYNEQFF. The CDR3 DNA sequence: TGTGCCAGCAGTGATAAACCGGGACTAGCGGGAATCTCCTACAATGAGCAGTTCTTC.

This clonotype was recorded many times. The CDR3 nucleotides are TGTGCCAGCAGCGTTCGGAGGGGGGCAGATACGCAGTATTTT. Amino acid sequence: CASSVRRGADTQYF. This chain links TRBV9 with TRBJ2-3; TRBD1 or TRBD2 may be the D gene (6 bases each). Germline V gives CDR1 SGDLS, CDR2 YYNGEE. Deletions cut 2 bases from V and 4 bases from J, with 11 bases between. CDR3 length: 14 residues.